The 24 T cell receptor beta chains given below trace back to one sample, sequenced in a study of shared clonotypes between healthy human individuals. CD8 cells classed as naive were CD45RO-negative and positively selected for CCR7, excluding terminally differentiated effector memory CD45RA+ cells. The method was immunoSEQ multiplex PCR; TCRdb's version includes in-frame clones alone and lacks a portion of them. The sample includes under 700,000 clones, 90% to 95% of them seen just once. Sample: naive CD8+ T cells sorted from blood. All receptors derive from a woman between 25 and 40 years old in good health.

The rearrangement links TRBV27 to TRBJ2-3; tentative D call: TRBD2 (6 bases). Trimming left V 5 bases short and J 1 base short, with 16 bases between. Germline V gene lookup returns CDR1 MNHEY and CDR2 SMNVEV (reference sequence). The CDR3 extends over 16 amino acids. The CDR3: CASSQLATRGTDTQYF. DNA of the CDR3: TGTGCCAGCAGTCAACTAGCTACTCGGGGCACAGATACGCAGTATTTT.

Concerning this clone: This sample also contains other DNA sequences that code for the same CDR3. The chain employs TRBV7-8 and TRBJ1-1; maybe TRBD1 (6 bases). The V gene lost 1 base and the J gene lost 1 base, with 7 bases spanning the gap. The CDR3 consists of 14 residues. Germline CDR1 SGHVS, CDR2 FQNEAQ. The CDR3 region has the DNA TGTGCCAGCAGCTTAGGGGGACAGAACACTGAAGCTTTCTTT. This codes for CASSLGGQNTEAFF.

The V gene is TRBV27, the J gene TRBJ2-7; 7 bases line up with TRBD1. V was pared by 0 bases and J by 5 bases, with 7 bases of the junction left unmatched. The germline V gene has CDR1 MNHEY and CDR2 SMNVEV (reference sequence). The CDR3 contains 15 residues. CDR3 DNA sequence: TGTGCCAGCAGTTTATCATCGACAGGGTGGAACGAGCAGTACTTC. Its translation: CASSLSSTGWNEQYF.

This chain connects TRBV28 to TRBJ1-5; D is ambiguous. V was pared by 5 bases and J by 5 bases, with 13 bases between. This CDR3 has 14 amino acids. CDR1 and CDR2 from the germline V gene are MDHEN and SYDVKM. This CDR3 is CASSTLLGHQPQHF. As DNA, the CDR3 is TGTGCCAGCAGTACCCTCCTCGGGCATCAGCCCCAGCATTTT.

V usage is TRBV29-1 and J usage is TRBJ2-7; 8 bases fit TRBD1. The germline CDR1 and CDR2 sequences are SQVTM and ANQGSEA. The CDR3 extends over 14 amino acids. Losses at the gene ends were 0 bases for V and 4 bases for J; bases not matched to a gene: 5. CDR3 protein: CSVEDGDRIYEQYF. For the CDR3, the DNA is TGCAGCGTTGAAGATGGGGACAGGATTTACGAGCAGTACTTC.

The V call is TRBV28, the J call TRBJ2-3, with a possible D match to TRBD2 (6 bases). Deletions cut 6 bases from V and 2 bases from J, with 15 bases between. This CDR3 is built from 15 residues. Germline V gene lookup returns CDR1 MDHEN and CDR2 SYDVKM. CDR3 DNA sequence: TGTGCCAGCAGAATCATAGCGGACATCACAGATACGCAGTATTTT. It yields the protein CASRIIADITDTQYF.

The chain couples TRBV7-6 to TRBJ2-5; D might be TRBD1 (5 bases). V lost 1 base and J lost 6, with 9 bases in between. Germline V CDR1 and CDR2: SGHVS, FNYEAQ. This CDR3 is 13 amino acids long. The CDR3 sequence: CASSLGRVKTQYF. The CDR3 nucleotides are TGTGCCAGCAGCTTAGGCAGGGTAAAGACCCAGTACTTC. The whole variable domain, remainder taken from reference TRBV7-6 and TRBJ2-5, is GAGVSQSPRYKVTKRGQDVALRCDPISGHVSLYWYRQALGQGPEFLTYFNYEAQQDKSGLPNDRFSAERPEGSISTLTIQRTEQRDSAMYRCASSLGRVKTQYFGPGTRLLVL.

The V and J genes are TRBV15 and TRBJ2-5; the match to TRBD2 covers 9 bases. With 5 bases clipped from V and 5 bases from J, the junction kept 3 bases outside the gene matches. Germline values: CDR1 LNHNV, CDR2 YYDKDF (reference sequence). CDR3 length: 13 amino acids. The CDR3 DNA reads TGTGCCACCAGCGGCGGGACTAGCGAGACCCAGTACTTC. The encoded protein is CATSGGTSETQYF. The whole variable domain, filled in from reference TRBV15 and TRBJ2-5, reads DAMVIQNPRYQVTQFGKPVTLSCSQTLNHNVMYWYQQKSSQAPKLLFHYYDKDFNNEADTPDNFQSRRPNTSFCFLDIRSPGLGDTAMYLCATSGGTSETQYFGPGTRLLVL.

This rearrangement joins TRBV5-1 to TRBJ2-1; D is possibly TRBD1 or TRBD2 (5 bases each). The V and J ends lost 7 bases and 3 bases respectively, with 8 bases between them. Per the germline V gene, CDR1 is SGHRS and CDR2 is YFSETQ. The CDR3 has 12 amino acids. CDR3 coding DNA: TGCGCCAGCGCTGGGGGCTACAATGAGCAGTTCTTC. Its protein product is CASAGGYNEQFF.

A word on this clone: The identical CDR3 is also encoded by other nucleotide sequences in the sample. The gene calls are TRBV27 and TRBJ2-1; perhaps TRBD2 as D (5 bases). CDR3 length: 14 amino acids. Germline values: CDR1 MNHEY, CDR2 SMNVEV (reference sequence). The V end was cut by 4 bases, the J end by 0 bases, with 7 bases between. In DNA, the CDR3 is TGTGCCAGCAGTTCGGGGAGCTCCTACAATGAGCAGTTCTTC. Its translation is CASSSGSSYNEQFF.

The CDR3 sequence is CASSHSRDPSYEQYF. As DNA, the CDR3 is TGCGCCAGCAGCCATTCACGGGACCCCTCCTACGAGCAGTACTTC. The V call is TRBV4-1, the J call TRBJ2-7; D possibly uses TRBD1 or TRBD2 (5 bases each). CDR1 and CDR2 (germline): MGHRA, YSYEKL. The germline V and J ends were trimmed by 3 bases and 0 bases, with 12 bases remaining between them. CDR3 length: 15 amino acids.

This rearrangement joins TRBV19 to TRBJ2-3, with D perhaps given as TRBD1 or TRBD2 (6 bases each). V was trimmed by 5 bases and J by 3 bases, leaving 15 bases between them. The CDR3 contains 15 residues. Germline V gene lookup returns CDR1 LNHDA and CDR2 SQIVND (reference sequence). The CDR3: CASSASQGRTDTQYF. The CDR3 coding sequence is TGTGCCAGTAGTGCATCTCAGGGGAGGACAGATACGCAGTATTTT.

This chain joins TRBV27 and TRBJ2-7, with TRBD2 as a possible D gene (5 bases). The germline CDR1 and CDR2 sequences are MNHEY and SMNVEV (reference sequence). Trimming stripped 3 bases from V and 3 bases from J, with 12 bases between. The CDR3 is 14 residues long. The CDR3 here is CASSFEGEVYEQYF. The CDR3 DNA reads as TGTGCCAGCAGTTTTGAGGGAGAAGTCTACGAGCAGTACTTC.

The V gene is TRBV27, the J gene TRBJ1-2, with 7 bases aligning to TRBD1. The CDR3 runs to 15 residues. Germline CDR1 is MNHEY and CDR2 is SMNVEV (reference sequence). The V and J ends lost 2 bases and 4 bases, in that order; junction bases with no gene match: 7. The CDR3 coding sequence is TGTGCCAGCAGTTTAAGCGGGGACAGCTCCTATGGCTACACCTTC. Amino acid sequence: CASSLSGDSSYGYTF.

This clone was seen just once. This rearrangement joins TRBV6-5 to TRBJ2-7, with D possibly TRBD1 on 6 matching bases. Germline-derived CDR1 and CDR2 are MNHEY and SVGAGI. V was trimmed by 0 bases and J by 4 bases, leaving 10 bases between them. The CDR3 contains 14 residues. The CDR3 region has the DNA TGTGCCAGCAGTTACTCCCAGGGGAATTACGAGCAGTACTTC. Translating it yields CASSYSQGNYEQYF.

The V and J genes are TRBV27 and TRBJ2-7; possibly TRBD1 for D (6 bases). Germline CDR1 reads MNHEY; CDR2 reads SMNVEV (reference sequence). This CDR3 contains 16 residues. The V end lost 0 bases, the J end lost 1 base, and 13 bases lay between the germline ends. CDR3 coding DNA: TGTGCCAGCAGTTTATCAACGGGACAAAAGTCCTACGAGCAGTACTTC. It encodes CASSLSTGQKSYEQYF.

The chain couples TRBV29-1 to TRBJ1-1; TRBD1 aligns across 11 bases. The junction had 14 bases not matched to a gene; V was cut back by 4 bases and J by 1 base. Germline CDR1 reads SQVTM; CDR2 reads ANQGSEA. The CDR3 is 18 amino acids. The CDR3 region has the DNA TGCAGCGTTGGGACAGGGGGCGGGCTAGGCCTCAGGAACACTGAAGCTTTCTTT. Amino acid sequence: CSVGTGGGLGLRNTEAFF.

For the CDR3, the DNA is TGTGCCAGCAGTTTACAGGGGGCAAATGCTAAGAAAGCTTTCTTT. It encodes CASSLQGANAKKAFF. The V call is TRBV28, the J call TRBJ1-1, with 8 positions matching TRBD1. From germline, CDR1 is MDHEN and CDR2 SYDVKM. The CDR3 loop spans 15 amino acids. The ends lost 2 bases at V and 9 bases at J; junction bases unmatched: 11.

In regard to this clone: The same CDR3 is also encoded by other DNA sequences in this sample. The rearrangement links TRBV6-5 to TRBJ2-7; D is possibly TRBD1 or TRBD2 (5 bases each). The V end was cut by 0 bases, the J end by 3 bases, with 6 bases between. Per the germline V gene, CDR1 is MNHEY and CDR2 is SVGAGI. The CDR3 totals 13 residues. The CDR3 nucleotides read TGTGCCAGCAGTTACTCGAGGGGCTACGAGCAGTACTTC. Its protein product is CASSYSRGYEQYF.

The chain links TRBV27 to TRBJ2-3, with D perhaps being TRBD1 or TRBD2 (5 bases each). CDR3 length equals 16 residues. Deletions cut 5 bases from V and 4 bases from J, with 19 bases between. CDR1 is MNHEY, CDR2 SMNVEV, per germline (reference sequence). CDR3 protein: CASSPLTYRGADTQYF. The CDR3 nucleotides read TGTGCCAGCAGTCCCCTGACATACCGAGGGGCAGATACGCAGTATTTT.

This chain links TRBV28 with TRBJ1-2; possibly TRBD1 for D (6 bases). This CDR3 has 14 residues. Germline V gene sequence: CDR1 MDHEN, CDR2 SYDVKM. CDR3 in DNA: TGTGCTATAAACGGGGGCGGTCCTAACTATGGCTACACCTTC. This translates into CAINGGGPNYGYTF.

The V gene is TRBV7-9, the J gene TRBJ2-5, with TRBD1 matching over 7 bases. Near its end, the DNA agrees better with TRBJ2-7, so the J call may be wrong. Germline V lookup: CDR1 SEHNR, CDR2 FQNEAQ (reference sequence). The CDR3 is 14 amino acids. CDR3 amino acids: CASSNPGGSYEQYF. CDR3 DNA sequence: TGTGCCAGCAGCAACCCAGGGGGCTCCTACGAGCAGTACTTC.

V usage is TRBV19 and J usage is TRBJ2-5; 12 nucleotides line up with TRBD1. Germline lookup yields CDR1 LNHDA and CDR2 SQIVND (reference sequence). The CDR3 is 15 amino acids. V was clipped by 5 bases and J by 5 bases; unmatched bases: 6. CDR3 sequence (DNA): TGTGCCAGTAGTTCCGGGACAGGGGGCGCGGAGACCCAGTACTTC. It specifies CASSSGTGGAETQYF.

The V gene is TRBV4-1, the J gene TRBJ2-1; 7 bases agree with TRBD2. In germline, CDR1 is MGHRA, CDR2 YSYEKL. The CDR3 has 15 amino acids. V trimming: 4 bases; J trimming: 5 bases; junction bases outside the gene matches: 8. In DNA form, the CDR3 reads TGCGCCAGCAGCCGGTCTGGGAGGGGCAACAATGAGCAGTTCTTC. This gives the protein CASSRSGRGNNEQFF.